The clone carrying this T cell receptor beta chain was detected only a few times. The sample originates from a study of control samples from healthy donors and cancer patients. Repertoires were generated with immunoSEQ multiplex PCR, while TCRdb's copy carries only in-frame clones and drops some. The data show roughly 68,000 clones, 83% seen once. This clonotype originated in a man in his sixties in good health. The sequencing input was blood.

Written as DNA, the CDR3 is TGTGCCAGCAGCGTAGGACCCGGGACAGGGAACTCACCCCTCCACTTT. It translates to CASSVGPGTGNSPLHF. V gene TRBV9 combines with J gene TRBJ1-6; 9 bases match TRBD1. The CDR3 is 16 residues long. The junction had 8 bases not matched to a gene; V was cut back by 0 bases and J by 10 bases. Germline values: CDR1 SGDLS, CDR2 YYNGEE.